This TCR beta chain originates from a study of Graves' ophthalmopathy and Graves' hyperthyroidism. Overall study findings and caveats: Researchers report that a 13-signature model separated ophthalmopathy from stable hyperthyroidism, posting around 86% sensitivity and roughly 81% specificity. Most thyroid clonotypes with frequency above 0.001 were detected in blood too.

The CDR3 is made up of 12 amino acids. Donors with ophthalmopathy: moderate-to-severe activity, CAS ≥3, NOSPECS ≥4, duration under 3 months. The sequenced template was RNA, covering the TCR beta CDR3 region. RT-PCR in the first round used HTBI primers; a second-round multiplex PCR followed. TCRdb re-analysed the multiplex PCR reads in MiXCR, keeping a single row per CDR3 protein. This sample has more than 550,000 distinct CDR3 sequences, with approximately 39% found just once. About this clonotype: Its specificity is unknown. The junction and the germline gene differ at one end; a read error may be behind it.

The rearrangement uses TRBV12-3 or TRBV12-4 and TRBJ1-2, with D unresolved. Sequenced: peripheral blood. This receptor was obtained from an adult man with Graves' ophthalmopathy. CDR3 amino acids: CASSLAIDGYTF. The DNA of the CDR3 is TGTGCCAGCAGTCTAGCTATAGATGGCTACACCTTC.